A single sample is the source of the 5 T cell receptor beta chains below, sequenced in a study of somatic mutations in cytotoxic T cells in rheumatoid arthritis. Profiled with immunoSEQ multiplex PCR; TCRdb holds only in-frame clones, not every one. Of more than 12,000 clones in the sample, around 70% are singletons; the top ten hold roughly 10%. The sample consisted of CD8+ T cells sorted from blood. The source of these receptors is an adult with rheumatoid arthritis.

This clone was found a few times. The chain uses TRBV4-2 and TRBJ2-3, with D perhaps matching TRBD2 (6 bases). Germline V gene sequence: CDR1 LGHNA, CDR2 YNFKEQ. Trimming removed 4 bases at V and 5 bases at J, with 13 bases between. There are 14 residues in the CDR3. The CDR3 loop is CASSPGEAEDTQYF. The DNA of the CDR3 is TGTGCCAGCAGCCCGGGAGAGGCCGAAGATACGCAGTATTTT.

The rearrangement joins TRBV12-5 to TRBJ1-2, with D possibly matching TRBD1 (6 bases). V was clipped by 0 bases and J by 4 bases, with 9 bases between them. Germline CDR1 LGHNT, CDR2 FRNRAP. The CDR3 has 14 residues. The CDR3 nucleotides read TGTGCTAGTGGTTTGGTAGGGACATTCTATGGCTACACCTTC. Protein sequence: CASGLVGTFYGYTF.

This clone was observed a single time. Other DNA sequences in the sample encode the same CDR3. This chain connects TRBV7-9 to TRBJ1-2; D not resolved. Trimming stripped 1 base from V and 4 bases from J, with 7 bases between. The CDR3 extends over 13 amino acids. Looked up from germline, CDR1 is SEHNR and CDR2 is FQNEAQ (reference sequence). The CDR3 DNA follows: TGTGCCAGCAGCTTAGAGGGATTCTATGGCTACACCTTC. This codes for CASSLEGFYGYTF.

This clone was detected only a few times. V gene TRBV30 combines with J gene TRBJ1-1; perhaps TRBD1 as D (5 bases). V was clipped by 0 bases and J by 6 bases, with 5 bases between them. CDR1 and CDR2 (germline): GTSNPN, SVGIG (reference sequence). The CDR3 contains 11 residues. The CDR3 protein is CAWSVQAEAFF. CDR3 DNA sequence: TGTGCCTGGAGTGTACAGGCTGAAGCTTTCTTT.

The chain links TRBV7-9 to TRBJ2-1; maybe TRBD2 (6 bases). Germline V gives CDR1 SEHNR, CDR2 FQNEAQ (reference sequence). The CDR3 is made up of 13 amino acids. Trimming stripped 4 bases from V and 15 bases from J, with 19 bases between. CDR3 DNA sequence: TGTGCCAGCAGCTCCTTCGATTCCGGGACTGCGTTCTTC. Amino acids: CASSSFDSGTAFF.